The 21 T cell receptor beta chains below all came from one sample that was sequenced in a study of T cell responses to AZD1222 COVID-19 vaccine. Method: immunoSEQ multiplex PCR; TCRdb's copy keeps in-frame clones and lacks some. The table includes tens of thousands of clones, 75% to 90% detected once. The specimen was peripheral blood, collected 28 days after the second AZD1222 dose. These receptors were collected from an adult who received the AZD1222 COVID-19 vaccine.

In nucleotides, the CDR3 is TGCGCCAGCCGCACGACTAGCGGGCCGAACAATGAGCAGTTCTTC. Its translation is CASRTTSGPNNEQFF. The V call is TRBV10-2, the J call TRBJ2-1; TRBD2 agrees at 10 bases. This CDR3 has 15 residues. CDR1 is WSHSY and CDR2 is SAAADI in the germline V gene. V gave up 8 bases and J gave up 5 bases; unmatched junction bases: 9.

This clone appeared a few times. The rearrangement joins TRBV19 to TRBJ2-5; D may be TRBD2 (6 bases). In germline, CDR1 is LNHDA, CDR2 SQIVND (reference sequence). With 4 bases removed from V and 5 bases from J, the gap between germline ends came to 11 bases. The CDR3 spans 13 residues. The CDR3 region has the DNA TGTGCCAGTAGTACCCTAGGAGGGGAGACCCAGTACTTC. Translating gives CASSTLGGETQYF. Variable domain in full (rest from reference TRBV19 and TRBJ2-5): DGGITQSPKYLFRKEGQNVTLSCEQNLNHDAMYWYRQDPGQGLRLIYYSQIVNDFQKGDIAEGYSVSREKKESFPLTVTSAQKNPTAFYLCASSTLGGETQYFGPGTRLLVL.

The V call is TRBV18, the J call TRBJ2-1; weak D call: TRBD2 (6 bases). V was trimmed by 4 bases and J by 6 bases, leaving 19 bases between them. CDR3 length: 16 residues. Germline-derived CDR1 and CDR2 are KGHSH and LQKENI. The CDR3 sequence is CASSHTSTQGPNEQFF. The CDR3 DNA reads as TGTGCCAGCTCACACACTAGCACCCAAGGACCCAATGAGCAGTTCTTC.

The chain carries TRBV7-8 and TRBJ1-3; 7 bases map to TRBD1. The CDR3 has 15 amino acids. V trimming: 0 bases; J trimming: 9 bases; junction bases outside the gene matches: 8. Germline V gene sequence: CDR1 SGHVS, CDR2 FQNEAQ. The CDR3 protein is CASSLALGQASTIYF. The DNA for the CDR3 is TGTGCCAGCAGCTTAGCCCTCGGACAGGCTAGCACCATATATTTT.

This rearrangement joins TRBV5-1 to TRBJ2-7; TRBD2 aligns across 7 bases. Looked up from germline, CDR1 is SGHRS and CDR2 is YFSETQ. V dropped 4 bases and J dropped 5; count of bases not matched to a gene: 9. The CDR3 spans 14 residues. CDR3: CASSPQTGGNEQYF. As DNA, the CDR3 is TGCGCCAGCAGCCCACAGACGGGAGGTAACGAGCAGTACTTC.

The chain recombines TRBV7-9 with TRBJ1-6; 7 bases line up with TRBD1. Germline CDR1 SEHNR, CDR2 FQNEAQ (reference sequence). V trimming: 5 bases; J trimming: 8 bases; junction bases outside the gene matches: 9. CDR3 size: 15 residues. CDR3 in amino acids: CASSHQGTDYSPLHF. The CDR3 coding sequence is TGTGCCAGCAGCCATCAGGGGACAGATTATTCACCCCTCCACTTT.

The chain uses TRBV5-1 and TRBJ2-3; D is perhaps TRBD1 (6 bases). This CDR3 is 14 amino acids long. In germline, CDR1 is SGHRS, CDR2 YFSETQ. V was trimmed by 8 bases and J by 6 bases, leaving 19 bases between them. The CDR3 loop reads CASKPGHPRDTQYF. Here the CDR3 DNA reads TGCGCCAGTAAACCGGGACACCCGCGGGATACGCAGTATTTT.

The rearrangement joins TRBV4-2 to TRBJ1-3, with 7 bases fitting TRBD1. CDR1 is LGHNA, CDR2 YNFKEQ, per germline. V was pared by 5 bases and J by 4 bases, with 11 bases of the junction left unmatched. This CDR3 region has 16 residues. CDR3 coding DNA: TGTGCCAGCAGCGAGAGTCAAGGGACAGTGGGAAACACCATATATTTT. Amino acid sequence: CASSESQGTVGNTIYF.

The genes are TRBV5-1 and TRBJ1-5; 9 bases map to TRBD1. The length of the CDR3 is 15 residues. Germline V lookup: CDR1 SGHRS, CDR2 YFSETQ. With V trimmed by 1 base and J by 2 bases, 1 base remained unmatched. The CDR3 sequence: CASSLTGGGNQPQHF. The CDR3 bases are TGCGCCAGCAGCTTGACAGGGGGCGGCAATCAGCCCCAGCATTTT.

The sample holds a few counts of this clone. This sequence joins TRBV4-1 and TRBJ1-6; TRBD1 agrees at 7 bases. The CDR3 has 17 residues. Germline trimming cut 0 bases from V and 7 bases from J; bases unmatched to any gene: 9. Germline V lookup: CDR1 MGHRA, CDR2 YSYEKL. The CDR3 region has the DNA TGCGCCAGCAGCCAAGACCCACGTACAGGGGCAAATTCACCCCTCCACTTT. This gives the protein CASSQDPRTGANSPLHF.

The V call is TRBV5-5, the J call TRBJ1-1, with D unresolved. CDR1 and CDR2 (germline): SGHKS, YYEKEE (reference sequence). The CDR3 has 17 residues. The V and J ends lost 5 bases and 7 bases respectively, with 27 bases between them. The CDR3, as DNA: TGTGCCAGCAGTTCGTGGGAAGGCCCGTCCCTGGGGAATGAAGCTTTCTTT. It is translated as CASSSWEGPSLGNEAFF.

V is TRBV24-1 and J is TRBJ2-1; D not resolved. This CDR3 has 14 residues. Trimming shortened V by 2 bases and J by 2 bases, and 6 bases separated the two germline ends. Per germline, CDR1 KGHDR and CDR2 SFDVKD. The CDR3 DNA reads as TGTGCCACCAGTGATTCCAGGCCCTACAATGAGCAGTTCTTC. This codes for CATSDSRPYNEQFF.

The count of this clone is one. The chain's CDR3 is CASSSGTGGYNEQFF. The CDR3 DNA reads as TGTGCCAGCAGCTCCGGGACAGGGGGCTACAATGAGCAGTTCTTC. V usage is TRBV7-8 and J usage is TRBJ2-1; 11 bases fit TRBD1. The CDR3 has 15 residues. V trimming: 4 bases; J trimming: 3 bases; junction bases outside the gene matches: 2. CDR1 SGHVS and CDR2 FQNEAQ come from the germline V gene. Full variable domain (outside the CDR3, taken from reference TRBV7-8 and TRBJ2-1): GAGVSQSPRYKVAKRGQDVALRCDPISGHVSLFWYQQALGQGPEFLTYFQNEAQLDKSGLPSDRFFAERPEGSVSTLKIQRTQQEDSAVYLCASSSGTGGYNEQFFGPGTRLTVL.

This clone showed up just a few times. The chain combines TRBV30 with TRBJ1-6; D is ambiguous. Germline loops: CDR1 GTSNPN, CDR2 SVGIG (reference sequence). V lost 3 bases to trimming and J lost 7 bases, with 4 bases between them. The CDR3 loop spans 11 amino acids. CDR3: CAWRANSPLHF. Written as DNA, the CDR3 is TGTGCCTGGAGGGCCAATTCACCCCTCCACTTT.

The chain combines TRBV6-1 with TRBJ1-2; no definite D call. Trimming stripped 2 bases from V and 7 bases from J, with 17 bases between. Germline values: CDR1 MNHNS, CDR2 SASEGT. The CDR3 loop spans 15 amino acids. DNA of the CDR3: TGTGCCAGCAGTGAATCGTCGGAGGGAAGGGCTGGCTACACCTTC. It yields the protein CASSESSEGRAGYTF.

J is TRBJ2-3 and V is TRBV10-2; D could derive from TRBD1 or TRBD2 (5 bases each). The CDR3 loop spans 16 amino acids. V lost 3 bases, J lost 6 bases, and 19 bases lay in between. Germline lookup yields CDR1 WSHSY and CDR2 SAAADI. The CDR3, as DNA: TGCGCCAGCAGTGATGGCCGGGGCCATTCTACGGATACGCAGTATTTT. This codes for CASSDGRGHSTDTQYF.

The chain is built from TRBV7-3 and TRBJ1-2; TRBD1 matches 10 bases. CDR3 length: 15 residues. Germline V lookup: CDR1 SGHTA, CDR2 FQGTGA. Trimming cost V 0 bases and J 5 bases; bases outside gene matches: 3. The CDR3 coding sequence is TGTGCCAGCAGCTTAACTGGGACAGGGGAATATGGCTACACCTTC. Residues: CASSLTGTGEYGYTF.

The rearrangement joins TRBV12-3 or TRBV12-4 to TRBJ2-7; 9 positions agree with TRBD2. This CDR3 has 13 residues. With V trimmed by 8 bases and J by 2 bases, 4 bases remained unmatched. CDR3 coding DNA: TGTGCCAGCTTGACTAGCGGAACCTACGAGCAGTACTTC. Translation: CASLTSGTYEQYF.

The chain recombines TRBV14 with TRBJ2-7, with D possibly being TRBD2 (6 bases). Germline values: CDR1 SGHDN, CDR2 FVKESK. The V and J ends lost 3 bases and 3 bases respectively, with 12 bases between them. The CDR3 length is 14 residues. The CDR3: CASSHTGVNYEQYF. Here the CDR3 DNA reads TGTGCCAGCAGCCACACGGGGGTTAACTACGAGCAGTACTTC.

Only a few counts were recorded for this clone. V is TRBV3-1 (or the pseudogene TRBV3-2) and J is TRBJ1-4, with D perhaps matching TRBD1 (5 bases). The CDR3 is 15 amino acids. Germline CDR1 LGHDT, CDR2 YNNKEL (reference sequence). Deletions cut 0 bases from V and 3 bases from J, with 8 bases between. CDR3 protein: CASSQDQGSNEKLFF. The CDR3 bases are TGTGCCAGCAGCCAAGATCAGGGCTCTAATGAAAAACTGTTTTTT.

DNA of the CDR3: TGTGCCAGCAGTCCCCGATTGATACGGGACAGGCACTCTGGAAACACCATATATTTT. Amino acid sequence: CASSPRLIRDRHSGNTIYF. The rearrangement links TRBV28 to TRBJ1-3, with 8 bases fitting TRBD1. The CDR3 loop spans 19 amino acids. V dropped 5 bases and J dropped 0; count of bases not matched to a gene: 15. Germline V lookup: CDR1 MDHEN, CDR2 SYDVKM.